This is a list of T cell receptor beta chains from one sample in a study of response to subunit inactivated influenza vaccine. TCRdb ran MiXCR on the RT-PCR reads and lists one entry per CDR3 protein. Of about 800,000 distinct CDR3 sequences listed, around 21% are singletons. Sequenced material: PBMCs from blood, taken approximately 5 days after vaccination. The receptor set was obtained from a man aged 45-60 years who received an inactivated influenza vaccine. Each CDR3 is given with its conserved first and last residue. A D gene is named only where the DNA matches it firmly. Size values are once, few and many counts, or a class for expanded clones, and some rows have none.

clone_size,d_call,j_call,v_call,cdr3_aa,cdr3_nt
few,.,TRBJ2-5,TRBV7-2,CASSKQVGETQYF,TGTGCCAGCAGCAAACAGGTGGGGGAGACCCAGTACTTC
.,.,TRBJ2-5,TRBV24-1,CATSDWEAQQTQYF,TGTGCCACCAGTGATTGGGAGGCACAGCAGACCCAGTACTTC
.,TRBD1,TRBJ1-2,TRBV12-3/TRBV12-4,CASSPTGTGVGGYTF,TGTGCCAGCAGTCCCACCGGGACAGGGGTAGGAGGCTACACCTTC
.,TRBD1,TRBJ2-2,TRBV12-3/TRBV12-4,CASSSTDRGTGELFF,TGTGCCAGCAGTTCCACGGACAGGGGAACCGGGGAGCTGTTTTTT
.,.,TRBJ1-1,TRBV29-1,CSVAGASAEAFF,TGCAGCGTTGCAGGGGCGTCCGCTGAAGCTTTCTTT
few,TRBD2,TRBJ2-1,TRBV4-1,CASSFSGRTLLYNEQFF,TGCGCCAGCAGCTTTAGCGGGAGGACCCTCCTTTACAATGAGCAGTTCTTC
many,TRBD2,TRBJ2-5,TRBV9,CASSVAGGKETQYF,TGTGCCAGCAGCGTAGCGGGAGGGAAAGAGACCCAGTACTTC
.,.,TRBJ1-1,TRBV5-1,CASSLAGGRSSTEAFF,TGCGCCAGCAGCTTGGCGGGGGGGCGGTCGTCCACTGAAGCTTTCTTT
.,TRBD2,TRBJ2-5,TRBV14,CASSHSGRARETQYF,TGTGCCAGCAGCCATAGCGGGAGGGCCCGAGAGACCCAGTACTTC
.,.,TRBJ2-7,TRBV5-1,CASSWDHLPGAGEQYF,TGCGCCAGCAGCTGGGATCACCTCCCGGGGGCTGGCGAGCAGTACTTC
.,TRBD2,TRBJ2-2,TRBV27,CASRGAGGPSTGELFF,TGTGCCAGCAGGGGGGCGGGAGGGCCCAGCACCGGGGAGCTGTTTTTT
.,.,TRBJ2-1,TRBV12-3/TRBV12-4,CASSLAGMSTYNEQFF,TGTGCCAGCAGCCTGGCGGGGATGAGCACCTACAATGAGCAGTTCTTC
.,TRBD2,TRBJ2-7,TRBV5-1,CASSLGGSEEEQYF,TGCGCCAGCAGCCTCGGGGGGTCGGAGGAAGAGCAGTACTTC
few,.,TRBJ2-7,TRBV5-1,CASSLLQGKYEQYF,TGCGCCAGCAGCTTGCTTCAGGGAAAGTACGAGCAGTACTTC
many,.,TRBJ1-1,TRBV5-5,CASSNGKFTGLNTEAFF,TGTGCCAGCAGCAACGGAAAATTCACAGGGTTGAACACTGAAGCTTTCTTT
.,.,TRBJ2-1,TRBV20-1,CSAIKSEQFF,TGCAGTGCTATCAAAAGTGAGCAGTTCTTC
many,.,TRBJ1-2,TRBV4-2,CASSQEGHPLRDYGYTF,TGTGCCAGCAGCCAAGAGGGACACCCCCTACGAGACTATGGCTACACCTTC
.,.,TRBJ2-3,TRBV6-5,CASSYSGNRVNTQYF,TGTGCCAGCAGTTACTCGGGGAACAGGGTGAATACGCAGTATTTT
few,.,TRBJ2-7,TRBV29-1,CSVEGPEGVGEQYF,TGCAGCGTTGAAGGGCCAGAGGGTGTGGGCGAGCAGTACTTC
.,TRBD2,TRBJ2-7,TRBV4-2,CASSQDLALAVYEQYF,TGTGCCAGCAGCCAAGATCTTGCACTAGCGGTCTACGAGCAGTACTTC
few,TRBD2,TRBJ2-1,TRBV7-2,CASSRLAIAPDEQFF,TGTGCCAGCAGCCGACTAGCGATCGCCCCTGATGAGCAGTTCTTC
few,.,TRBJ1-5,TRBV27,CASSLAGWGNQPQHF,TGTGCCAGCAGTTTAGCGGGTTGGGGCAATCAGCCCCAGCATTTT
once,.,TRBJ1-4,TRBV6-1,CASRREVSNEKLFF,TGTGCCAGCCGGAGGGAGGTTTCTAATGAAAAACTGTTTTTT
.,.,TRBJ2-5,TRBV29-1,CSVERPGQGQETQYF,TGCAGCGTTGAAAGGCCCGGCCAGGGCCAAGAGACCCAGTACTTC
.,TRBD1,TRBJ2-5,TRBV9,CASSVQGAYQETQYF,TGTGCCAGCAGCGTTCAGGGGGCGTACCAAGAGACCCAGTACTTC
.,.,TRBJ2-7,TRBV20-1,CSAREPQEAYYEQYF,TGCAGTGCTAGAGAGCCCCAGGAGGCCTACTACGAGCAGTACTTC
.,TRBD1,TRBJ2-2,TRBV4-2,CASSQPPGTGGTGELFF,TGTGCCAGCAGCCAGCCCCCTGGGACAGGGGGCACCGGGGAGCTGTTTTTT
.,TRBD2,TRBJ2-3,TRBV28,CASVAGGPTGTDTQYF,TGTGCCAGCGTAGCGGGAGGGCCGACCGGGACAGATACGCAGTATTTT
few,.,TRBJ2-1,TRBV7-2,CASSLEGGLNEQFF,TGTGCCAGCAGCTTGGAGGGGGGGCTCAATGAGCAGTTCTTC
.,.,TRBJ1-2,TRBV6-1,CASSHGQLTNYGYTF,TGTGCCAGCAGTCATGGACAGCTCACTAACTATGGCTACACCTTC
.,TRBD2,TRBJ2-7,TRBV12-3/TRBV12-4,CASSLSPPVLAGAYEQYF,TGTGCCAGCAGTTTATCCCCCCCCGTACTAGCGGGGGCCTACGAGCAGTACTTC
few,.,TRBJ1-2,TRBV12-3/TRBV12-4,CASSFRANYGYTF,TGTGCCAGCAGTTTCCGGGCTAACTATGGCTACACCTTC
.,TRBD2,TRBJ2-2,TRBV7-2,CASSSGGRASGELFF,TGTGCCAGCAGCTCCGGGGGGAGGGCCTCCGGGGAGCTGTTTTTT
many,.,TRBJ2-7,TRBV20-1,CSARDAGLTYEQYF,TGCAGTGCTAGAGACGCCGGACTTACCTACGAGCAGTACTTC
few,.,TRBJ2-6,TRBV5-1,CASSMDVSGANVLTF,TGCGCCAGCAGCATGGATGTCTCTGGGGCCAACGTCCTGACTTTC
.,TRBD1,TRBJ1-6,TRBV20-1,CSAREGGTGTNSPLHF,TGCAGTGCTAGAGAAGGAGGGACAGGGACAAATTCACCCCTCCACTTT
.,.,TRBJ2-1,TRBV12-3/TRBV12-4,CASSSPDLSSYNEQFF,TGTGCCAGCAGTTCCCCGGACCTTAGCTCCTACAATGAGCAGTTCTTC
.,.,TRBJ1-1,TRBV4-2,CASSQDYRTNTEAFF,TGTGCCAGCAGCCAAGATTACAGGACGAACACTGAAGCTTTCTTT
.,.,TRBJ2-7,TRBV7-2,CASSVGGRLFSEQYF,TGTGCCAGCAGCGTCGGAGGGAGGCTATTTTCTGAGCAGTACTTC
.,.,TRBJ1-2,TRBV15,CATSRDREGDGYTF,TGTGCCACCAGCAGAGATAGGGAGGGGGATGGCTACACCTTC
.,TRBD2,TRBJ2-1,TRBV10-3,CAISGPGLASYNEQFF,TGTGCCATCAGTGGCCCTGGACTAGCGTCCTACAATGAGCAGTTCTTC
few,.,TRBJ2-1,TRBV9,CASSVPGASSYNEQFF,TGTGCCAGCAGCGTACCAGGGGCGAGCTCCTACAATGAGCAGTTCTTC
few,TRBD2,TRBJ2-1,TRBV29-1,CSVGLAGAREQFF,TGCAGCGTAGGACTAGCGGGAGCTCGTGAGCAGTTCTTC
few,.,TRBJ2-3,TRBV7-9,CASSGRKNTDTQYF,TGTGCCAGCAGCGGGAGGAAGAACACAGATACGCAGTATTTT
.,.,TRBJ1-1,TRBV4-1,CASSHEDSTTEAFF,TGCGCCAGCAGCCACGAGGACAGCACCACTGAAGCTTTCTTT
once,.,TRBJ2-1,TRBV20-1,CSARGFESPNNEQFF,TGCAGTGCTAGAGGGTTTGAAAGCCCCAACAATGAGCAGTTCTTC
once,.,TRBJ1-5,TRBV19,CASSIQASQPQHF,TGTGCCAGTAGTATACAGGCTAGCCAGCCCCAGCATTTT
few,TRBD2,TRBJ2-3,TRBV5-5,CASSFELAGRTDTQYF,TGTGCCAGCAGCTTTGAACTAGCGGGGCGCACAGATACGCAGTATTTT
few,.,TRBJ2-7,TRBV11-1,CASSTLGDGSSYEQYF,TGTGCCAGCAGCACCTTGGGAGACGGAAGCTCCTACGAGCAGTACTTC
many,.,TRBJ2-7,TRBV6-1,CASTGRNSYEQYF,TGTGCCAGCACGGGGCGGAACTCCTACGAGCAGTACTTC
.,TRBD2,TRBJ2-1,TRBV7-2,CASSGSSGNSEQFF,TGTGCCAGCAGTGGTTCTAGCGGGAATTCTGAGCAGTTCTTC
.,TRBD2,TRBJ2-3,TRBV30,CAWRLAGGGDTQYF,TGTGCCTGGAGGCTAGCGGGTGGGGGAGATACGCAGTATTTT
.,.,TRBJ2-1,TRBV7-9,CASSLGRDFYNEQFF,TGTGCCAGCAGCCTCGGAAGGGACTTCTACAATGAGCAGTTCTTC
.,TRBD1,TRBJ2-3,TRBV12-3/TRBV12-4,CASSQTGGARTDTQYF,TGTGCCAGCAGTCAGACAGGGGGCGCGAGGACAGATACGCAGTATTTT
few,.,TRBJ2-7,TRBV10-3,CAISGADRVQSEQYF,TGTGCCATCAGTGGGGCCGATCGGGTACAGTCCGAGCAGTACTTC